This TCR beta chain was identified in a study of CD8 T cells in Susac syndrome. Study in general: Blood was drawn from Susac syndrome patients while they were therapy-naive, on corticosteroids, or on intravenous immunoglobulin alone.

CDR3 length equals 14 residues. Germline CDR1 and CDR2: SGHAT and FQNNGV. Trimming took 3 bases from V and 5 from J, leaving 12 bases between them. Reverse transcription used about 0.45 to 1 ug RNA and random hexamers. From the immunoSEQ multiplex PCR reads, TCRdb called clonotypes with MiXCR, one entry per CDR3 protein. The sample carries 200,000 to 250,000 distinct CDR3 sequences, about 95% recorded once. The genes are TRBV11-2 and TRBJ2-3, with D tentatively TRBD2 (6 bases). Input material: CD4+ T cells from PBMCs. This receptor was identified in a human donor with Susac syndrome. This chain's CDR3 is CASSFNSGGDTQYF. In nucleotides, the CDR3 is TGTGCCAGCAGCTTTAATAGCGGTGGAGATACGCAGTATTTT.